Following are 23 T cell receptor beta chains from one sample sequenced in a study of T cell repertoires in cytomegalovirus infection. One entry per CDR3 protein, called by TCRdb with MiXCR from the reads. This table has hundreds of thousands of distinct CDR3 sequences, about 33% appearing once. Their recognized antigens are unknown. Sequences were derived from cultured PBMCs, sampled from culture after CMV antigen stimulation. The receptors come from a human donor in good health (CMV status not recorded). Some clones in this sample may be carry-over from other donors' samples.

J is TRBJ1-2 and V is TRBV29-1; D gene ambiguous. V was pared by 0 bases and J by 5 bases, with 7 bases between. Germline V gene sequence: CDR1 SQVTM, CDR2 ANQGSEA. The CDR3 is made up of 12 amino acids. The DNA for the CDR3 is TGCAGCGTTGAAGACACAGTGTATGGCTACACCTTC. Protein product: CSVEDTVYGYTF.

This clonotype was found a few times. The V and J genes are TRBV27 and TRBJ1-5; no firm D call. This CDR3 spans 15 amino acids. Germline lookup yields CDR1 MNHEY and CDR2 SMNVEV (reference sequence). Trimming stripped 0 bases from V and 5 bases from J, with 11 bases between. The CDR3 is CASSLSSSIDQPQHF. As DNA, the CDR3 is TGTGCCAGCAGTTTATCGAGCAGCATTGATCAGCCCCAGCATTTT.

As concerns this clonotype: The junction and the germline gene differ at one end; a read error may be behind it. The V and J genes are TRBV4-1 and TRBJ1-2, with 7 bases matching TRBD1. CDR1 is MGHRA and CDR2 is YSYEKL in the germline V gene. The CDR3 has 13 residues. The CDR3 reads CASSPEGAYGYTF. Written as DNA, the CDR3 is TGTGCCAGCAGCCCCGAGGGGGCCTATGGCTACACCTTC.

The sample holds many counts of this clonotype. The genes are TRBV7-2 and TRBJ1-2, with D unresolved. Germline CDR1 SGHTA, CDR2 FQGNSA. V was cut by 1 base and J by 5 bases, with 5 bases left in between. This CDR3 spans 12 amino acids. The CDR3 coding sequence is TGTGCCAGCAGCTTAGGGAGGTATGGCTACACCTTC. Translation: CASSLGRYGYTF.

At least ten counts were recorded for this clonotype. The chain joins TRBV7-2 to TRBJ1-1, with a tentative D call TRBD1 (5 bases). Trimming removed 6 bases at V and 4 bases at J, with 18 bases between. The germline CDR1 and CDR2 sequences are SGHTA and FQGNSA. The CDR3 contains 15 residues. CDR3: CASRGGGRATTEAFF. The CDR3 nucleotides read TGTGCCAGCAGGGGTGGGGGAAGGGCCACCACTGAAGCTTTCTTT.

The gene calls are TRBV7-6 and TRBJ2-3, with D perhaps TRBD1 (6 bases). CDR1 and CDR2 from the germline V gene are SGHVS and FNYEAQ. V was cut by 4 bases and J by 1 base, with 15 bases left in between. The CDR3 consists of 16 residues. The CDR3 coding sequence is TGTGCCAGCAGCTCCCTGCCCGCAGGGGGCACAGATACGCAGTATTTT. It yields the protein CASSSLPAGGTDTQYF. The full variable domain, rest sourced from reference TRBV7-6 and TRBJ2-3, is GAGVSQSPRYKVTKRGQDVALRCDPISGHVSLYWYRQALGQGPEFLTYFNYEAQQDKSGLPNDRFSAERPEGSISTLTIQRTEQRDSAMYRCASSSLPAGGTDTQYFGPGTRLTVL.

This clonotype was detected a few times. The rearrangement links TRBV7-8 to TRBJ2-2; 7 nucleotides align to TRBD1. Germline CDR1 reads SGHVS; CDR2 reads FQNEAQ. J lost 1 base, V lost 2 bases, and 4 bases had no gene match. The CDR3 has 16 amino acids. The CDR3 sequence is CASSLLRTGNTGELFF. The CDR3 DNA sequence: TGTGCCAGCAGCTTACTCAGGACAGGGAACACCGGGGAGCTGTTTTTT. Complete variable domain (other parts from reference TRBV7-8 and TRBJ2-2): GAGVSQSPRYKVAKRGQDVALRCDPISGHVSLFWYQQALGQGPEFLTYFQNEAQLDKSGLPSDRFFAERPEGSVSTLKIQRTQQEDSAVYLCASSLLRTGNTGELFFGEGSRLTVL.

This rearrangement joins TRBV27 to TRBJ2-1; D unclear. CDR1 is MNHEY and CDR2 is SMNVEV in the germline V gene (reference sequence). There are 16 residues in the CDR3. Trimming pared 9 bases from V and 3 bases from J, leaving 21 bases between. DNA of the CDR3: TGTGCCAGTATCCCCTCTCCCGGACCCCACTACAATGAGCAGTTCTTC. Translation gives CASIPSPGPHYNEQFF.

This clonotype was seen a handful of times. This chain uses TRBV20-1 with TRBJ1-2; D is perhaps TRBD1 (5 bases). This CDR3 is built from 12 residues. Germline V gene lookup returns CDR1 DFQATT and CDR2 SNEGSKA (reference sequence). The CDR3 DNA reads TGCAGGGCGCACAGGACGAACTATGGCTACACCTTC. Translating gives CRAHRTNYGYTF.

The chain uses TRBV14 and TRBJ2-7; D call uncertain. Germline-derived CDR1 and CDR2 are SGHDN and FVKESK. This CDR3 is 13 amino acids long. V lost 1 base and J lost 3, with 7 bases in between. CDR3 sequence reads: CASSQAQYYEQYF. The CDR3 region has the DNA TGTGCCAGCAGCCAAGCCCAATACTACGAGCAGTACTTC.

The rearrangement links TRBV4-1 to TRBJ1-3; D is uncertain. CDR3 length: 15 amino acids. Per the germline V gene, CDR1 is MGHRA and CDR2 is YSYEKL. The germline V and J ends were trimmed by 0 bases and 4 bases, with 10 bases remaining between them. The CDR3 region is CASSQDLSIGNTIYF. The CDR3 DNA reads as TGCGCCAGCAGCCAAGATCTGTCAATCGGAAACACCATATATTTT.

This chain links TRBV4-3 with TRBJ2-7; TRBD2 might be the D (6 bases). Germline V CDR1 and CDR2: LGHNA, YSLEER. The CDR3 extends over 14 amino acids. Deletions cut 2 bases from V and 7 bases from J, with 15 bases between. In DNA, the CDR3 is TGCGCCAGCAGCCAAAAGACTAGATCTAGTGAGCAGTACTTC. Translation gives CASSQKTRSSEQYF.

The chain combines TRBV11-2 with TRBJ2-1, with D possibly being TRBD1 or TRBD2 (7 bases each). The CDR3 loop spans 15 amino acids. The germline V gene has CDR1 SGHAT and CDR2 FQNNGV. Trimming removed 4 bases from V and 2 bases from J, with 12 bases in between. The CDR3 is CASSSRGGTYNEQFF. DNA of the CDR3: TGTGCCAGCAGCTCCAGGGGGGGTACCTACAATGAGCAGTTCTTC.

The chain is built from TRBV20-1 and TRBJ2-3; D unresolved. Trimming pared 0 bases from V and 5 bases from J, leaving 12 bases between. Germline V lookup: CDR1 DFQATT, CDR2 SNEGSKA (reference sequence). The CDR3 runs 14 residues. CDR3 coding DNA: TGCAGTGCTAGAGATGAGATAGTCGAAGATACGCAGTATTTT. Its translation: CSARDEIVEDTQYF.

This clonotype was detected many times. The chain employs TRBV7-2 and TRBJ1-2; D is ambiguous. Looked up from germline, CDR1 is SGHTA and CDR2 is FQGNSA. The CDR3 extends over 15 amino acids. V was trimmed by 2 bases and J by 5 bases, leaving 15 bases between them. This CDR3 reads CASSLISVAGYGYTF. Written as DNA, the CDR3 is TGTGCCAGCAGCTTAATTTCTGTGGCTGGGTATGGCTACACCTTC. Looking up the rest from reference TRBV7-2 and TRBJ1-2 gives the full variable domain: GAGVSQSPSNKVTEKGKDVELRCDPISGHTALYWYRQSLGQGLEFLIYFQGNSAPDKSGLPSDRFSAERTGGSVSTLTIQRTQQEDSAVYLCASSLISVAGYGYTFGSGTRLTVV.

The chain combines TRBV3-1 with TRBJ2-7; 8 nucleotides agree with TRBD2. The CDR3 length is 14 residues. V shed 5 bases and J 6 bases; nucleotides not matched to a gene: 9. Per the germline V gene, CDR1 is LGHDT and CDR2 is YNNKEL (reference sequence). In DNA form, the CDR3 reads TGTGCCAGCAGCGTGGCGGGAGGAGGTGGCGAGCAGTACTTC. Translation gives CASSVAGGGGEQYF.

CDR3 bases: TGTGCCAGTAGGTGGACAGGGGGCCTAAAAGCAGATACGCAGTATTTT. Protein product: CASRWTGGLKADTQYF. The V gene is TRBV19, the J gene TRBJ2-3; 11 nucleotides align to TRBD1. J was trimmed by 4 bases and V by 6 bases; bases with no gene match: 9. Germline CDR1 reads LNHDA; CDR2 reads SQIVND (reference sequence). The CDR3 totals 16 residues.

In its sample, this clonotype was seen a few times. The V call is TRBV6-2 or TRBV6-3, the J call TRBJ1-5; D is ambiguous. From germline, CDR1 is MNHEY and CDR2 SVGEGT. Trimming removed 5 bases from V and 4 bases from J, with 12 bases in between. There are 14 residues in the CDR3. As DNA, the CDR3 is TGTGCCAGCAGTGCCCTAGGCTGGAATCAGCCCCAGCATTTT. Amino acids: CASSALGWNQPQHF.

This clonotype was counted ten times or more. The chain joins TRBV7-2 to TRBJ2-5; no reliable D call. V was trimmed by 3 bases and J by 5 bases, leaving 13 bases between them. CDR1 is SGHTA and CDR2 is FQGNSA in the germline V gene. The CDR3 runs 14 residues. CDR3 protein: CASSFSRTGETQYF. The DNA of the CDR3 is TGTGCCAGCAGCTTTAGCAGGACCGGGGAGACCCAGTACTTC.

This clonotype has at least ten counts. This chain uses TRBV7-2 with TRBJ1-1, with TRBD1 as a possible D gene (5 bases). V gave up 3 bases and J gave up 11 bases, with 13 bases separating them. CDR1 is SGHTA, CDR2 FQGNSA, per germline. The CDR3 runs to 12 residues. CDR3 bases: TGTGCCAGCAGCTTCCAGGGAGCGTCGGCTTTCTTT. Translated: CASSFQGASAFF.

V is TRBV19 and J is TRBJ2-1; a weak D match, TRBD1 (6 bases). Germline lookup yields CDR1 LNHDA and CDR2 SQIVND (reference sequence). The CDR3 consists of 13 residues. Trimming cost V 8 bases and J 12 bases, with 20 bases left between them. CDR3 in amino acids: CASPHTDSLGQFF. The CDR3 nucleotides are TGTGCCAGTCCCCACACGGACAGTTTAGGGCAGTTCTTC. Drawing the rest from reference TRBV19 and TRBJ2-1, the complete variable domain is DGGITQSPKYLFRKEGQNVTLSCEQNLNHDAMYWYRQDPGQGLRLIYYSQIVNDFQKGDIAEGYSVSREKKESFPLTVTSAQKNPTAFYLCASPHTDSLGQFFGPGTRLTVL.

There are a few counts of this clonotype. The chain couples TRBV12-3 or TRBV12-4 to TRBJ2-1; 8 nucleotides agree with TRBD2. J lost 5 bases, V lost 6 bases, and 9 bases had no gene match. The CDR3 covers 15 residues. The CDR3 bases are TGTGCCAGCAGGGACCGGGGGGGCCCACACAATGAGCAGTTCTTC. This translates into CASRDRGGPHNEQFF.

This clonotype was recorded at least ten times. The rearrangement uses TRBV7-2 and TRBJ2-7; weak D call: TRBD1 (5 bases). Germline assignment: CDR1 SGHTA and CDR2 FQGNSA. The CDR3 totals 13 residues. Deletions cut 3 bases from V and 3 bases from J, with 9 bases between. CDR3 residues: CASSFWQGYEQYF. Written as DNA, the CDR3 is TGTGCCAGCAGCTTCTGGCAGGGCTACGAGCAGTACTTC.